This TCR beta chain came from a study of blood T cells in healthy people across ages. Primed by a sample-barcoded 5' primer and a J-beta primer mix, a second PCR proceeded for about 7 to 12 cycles. Each cDNA molecule carried a tag from a template-switch adaptor that contained 12 random nucleotides. TCRdb analysed the 5' RACE reads with MiXCR anew, one entry per CDR3 protein. This table holds about 1.8 million distinct CDR3 sequences, around half found once. Regarding the study as a whole: Naive T cell percentage strongly correlated with TCR beta diversity. Reliance upon unsorted PBMCs precluded definitive naive versus antigen-experienced comparison.

With respect to this clonotype: The antigen remains undetermined.

With V trimmed by 11 bases and J by 1 base, 19 bases remained unmatched. This CDR3 comprises 18 residues. The germline gives CDR1 SGHTA, CDR2 FQGNSA. Sequencing input: blood. This TCR derives from a woman between 35 and 50 years old in good health. V usage is TRBV7-2 and J usage is TRBJ2-3; TRBD1 matches at 9 bases. The CDR3 protein is CASATGQGKPLGTDTQYF. Written as DNA, the CDR3 is TGTGCCTCAGCGACAGGACAGGGGAAGCCCCTCGGCACAGATACGCAGTATTTT.